This T cell receptor (beta chain) is from a study of CD8 T cells in Susac syndrome. This CDR3 contains 16 residues. CDR1 is SGHTA and CDR2 is FQGNSA in the germline V gene. J gave up 4 bases and V 6 bases, and 7 bases lay outside the gene matches. It was with random hexamers that roughly 0.45 to 1 ug RNA was reverse transcribed. In TCRdb, the immunoSEQ multiplex PCR reads were re-called with MiXCR into one record per CDR3 protein. The profile covers more than 250,000 distinct CDR3 sequences, with about 91% appearing a single time and about 0.063% taken by the ten largest. The V call is TRBV7-2, the J call TRBJ2-6; TRBD2 matches 9 bases. The sample consisted of CD4+ T cells from PBMCs. This TCR was recovered from a human donor with multiple sclerosis. The CDR3 reads CASSLAGSLGANVLTF. The CDR3, as DNA: TGTGCCAGCAGTCTAGCGGGAAGTCTCGGGGCCAACGTCCTGACTTTC.